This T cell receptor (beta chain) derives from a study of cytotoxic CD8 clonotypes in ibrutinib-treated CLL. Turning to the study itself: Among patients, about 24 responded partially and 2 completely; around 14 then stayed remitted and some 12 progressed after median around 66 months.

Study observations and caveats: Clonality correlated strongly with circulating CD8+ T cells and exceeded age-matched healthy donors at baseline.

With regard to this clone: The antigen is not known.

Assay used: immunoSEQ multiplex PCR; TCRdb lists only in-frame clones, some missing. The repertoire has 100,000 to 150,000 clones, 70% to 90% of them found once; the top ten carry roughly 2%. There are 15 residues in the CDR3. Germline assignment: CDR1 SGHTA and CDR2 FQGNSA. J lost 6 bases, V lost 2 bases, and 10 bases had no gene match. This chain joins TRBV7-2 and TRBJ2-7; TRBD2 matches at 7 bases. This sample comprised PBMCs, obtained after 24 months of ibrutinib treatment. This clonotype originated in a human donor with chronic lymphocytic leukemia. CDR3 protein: CASSLRRAGAIEQYF. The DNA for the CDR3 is TGTGCCAGCAGCTTACGACGGGCGGGAGCGATCGAGCAGTACTTC.